This TCR beta chain was captured in a study of neurological immune-mediated disorders. Broader study findings: Among expanded clones, no CDR3 amino acid sequences were shared across subjects, a pattern suggesting private repertoires in all groups.

The making of cDNA relied on 5'RACE with 10-nucleotide random UMIs. TCRdb re-analysed the 5' RACE reads in MiXCR, keeping a single row per CDR3 protein. The repertoire holds more than 45,000 distinct CDR3 sequences, with about 2.5% as singletons. This clonotype was found many times. The antigen is undetermined. The germline V gene has CDR1 SGHRS and CDR2 YFSETQ. The CDR3 covers 13 residues. The ends were cut back, 4 bases at V and 3 bases at J, with 10 bases in the middle. The rearrangement links TRBV5-1 to TRBJ2-5; TRBD2 might be the D (6 bases). The receptor was isolated from a man over 45 with multiple sclerosis. Sequencing was done on a sample of PBMCs. CDR3 nucleotides: TGCGCCAGCAGCCGCCCGGGAGAAGAGACCCAGTACTTC. Encoded protein: CASSRPGEETQYF.